This TCR beta chain appears in the sequencing data of a study of tumor-infiltrating lymphocytes in primary liver carcinoma. RNA isolated from unsorted whole blood supplied the blood RNA, with germline DNA also extracted. Starting from 500 ng of total RNA, TCR beta cDNA was produced with a primer in the constant region. Library construction for TCR beta comprised three nested multiplex PCR rounds performed with slightly modified ARM-PCR. A C-beta reverse primer was combined with TRBV1-TRBV30 forward primers in the first two PCR rounds, and each round had ten to eleven cycles. Each CDR3 protein gets one entry after TCRdb re-called the multiplex PCR reads with MiXCR. The table records 300,000 to 350,000 distinct CDR3 sequences, approximately 64% of them present only once. This clonotype was recorded only once. The junction differs from germline at one of its ends, possibly a read error. The length of the CDR3 is 14 residues. From germline, CDR1 is SGHAT and CDR2 FQNNGV.

The sequence came from a middle-aged man with primary liver carcinoma and hepatitis B virus infection. V and J are TRBV11-2 and TRBJ1-6; D is undetermined. Sequences were obtained from peripheral blood. The CDR3 spells CAGSPSFDNSPLHF. CDR3 nucleotide sequence: TGTGCCGGCAGTCCCAGCTTCGATAATTCACCCCTCCACTTT.